Presented here are 7 T cell receptor beta chains from one specimen sequenced in a study of T cell changes during pregnancy in multiple sclerosis. Profiling relied on immunoSEQ multiplex PCR, and the TCRdb table lists in-frame clones only, not all of them. The table records around 72,000 clones, roughly nine tenths of them present only once. The material sequenced was peripheral blood, taken in the second trimester of pregnancy. The receptors come from a female donor in good health, enrolled as a control in a pregnancy study.

This chain uses TRBV5-1 with TRBJ1-5; maybe TRBD1 (6 bases). Germline CDR1 is SGHRS and CDR2 is YFSETQ. The CDR3 is 14 amino acids. V was shortened by 4 bases and J by 7 bases, with 15 bases between the two germline ends. This CDR3 reads CASSPTGKEQPQHF. The CDR3 region has the DNA TGCGCCAGCAGCCCTACAGGGAAAGAACAGCCCCAGCATTTT.

V gene TRBV5-1 combines with J gene TRBJ1-2; tentative D call: TRBD1 (5 bases). The CDR3 covers 16 residues. V lost 1 base, J lost 4 bases, and 17 bases lay in between. CDR1 is SGHRS and CDR2 is YFSETQ in the germline V gene. CDR3 loop: CASSLSTVDISYGYTF. For the CDR3, the DNA is TGCGCCAGCAGCTTGTCAACGGTGGACATTTCCTATGGCTACACCTTC.

The chain couples TRBV7-9 to TRBJ2-1; TRBD1 aligns across 9 bases. The germline V gene has CDR1 SEHNR and CDR2 FQNEAQ (reference sequence). V gave up 6 bases and J gave up 4 bases; unmatched junction bases: 10. CDR3 size: 16 residues. The CDR3 is CASRDERDRVYNEQFF. CDR3 coding DNA: TGTGCCAGCAGAGACGAAAGGGACAGGGTGTACAATGAGCAGTTCTTC.

The chain links TRBV4-3 to TRBJ2-1; D is perhaps TRBD2 (6 bases). There are 13 residues in the CDR3. The V and J ends lost 5 bases and 8 bases respectively, with 13 bases between them. Germline V CDR1 and CDR2: LGHNA, YSLEER. The CDR3 region has the DNA TGCGCCAGCAGCGCTCGGTGGGGGGATGAGCAGTTCTTC. Its translation is CASSARWGDEQFF.

This clone is a singleton in its sample. The rearrangement uses TRBV7-9 and TRBJ1-4; D is undetermined. CDR3 size: 12 residues. V was cut by 5 bases and J by 8 bases, with 9 bases left in between. The germline CDR1 and CDR2 sequences are SEHNR and FQNEAQ (reference sequence). The CDR3 DNA sequence: TGTGCCAGCAGCCGGTCCGGGGAAAAACTGTTTTTT. It translates to CASSRSGEKLFF.

The chain employs TRBV7-2 and TRBJ2-5, with a weak D call TRBD2 (5 bases). The CDR3 runs 14 residues. Germline lookup yields CDR1 SGHTA and CDR2 FQGNSA. V lost 4 bases and J lost 5, with 14 bases in between. This CDR3 reads CASSSRGLGETQYF. CDR3 bases: TGTGCCAGCAGCTCTCGCGGGTTGGGTGAGACCCAGTACTTC.

The rearrangement uses TRBV7-9 and TRBJ1-4, with 7 positions matching TRBD1. The CDR3 has 15 amino acids. V was pared by 5 bases and J by 4 bases, with 7 bases of the junction left unmatched. From germline, CDR1 is SEHNR and CDR2 FQNEAQ (reference sequence). The CDR3 coding sequence is TGTGCCAGCAGCCCTCAGACAGGGATTAATGAAAAACTGTTTTTT. This gives the protein CASSPQTGINEKLFF.